This entry describes one TCR beta chain. Antigen: not known. These data come from a study of shared clonotypes between healthy human individuals. Study-wide background: Each donor's CD8 memory used one plate, CD8 naive two, each CD4 subset three. Whole-study results and caveats: In a few donors, around 5% of naive CD4 clonotypes appeared in common.

The CDR3 totals 17 residues. Losses at the gene ends were 3 bases for V and 6 bases for J; bases not matched to a gene: 8. Germline CDR1 reads MDHEN; CDR2 reads SYDVKM. Method: immunoSEQ multiplex PCR; TCRdb's copy keeps in-frame clones and lacks some. The profile shows 980,000 or so clones, less than 85% of them singletons. The chain joins TRBV28 to TRBJ1-6, with 10 bases matching TRBD1. The sample was memory CD4+ T cells sorted from blood. Stated subset: CD45RA-negative fraction. This TCR was sampled from a man in his late teens or twenties in good health. In DNA, the CDR3 is TGTGCCAGCAGTTTCGGGACAGGGGTTTTTTTTAATTCACCCCTCCACTTT. It specifies CASSFGTGVFFNSPLHF.